This is a list of T cell receptor beta chains from one sample in a study of cytomegalovirus exposure and HLA in healthy donors. TCRdb keeps only in-frame clones here, not all; method: immunoSEQ multiplex PCR. The data contain roughly 70,000 clones, 95% of them singletons. The specimen was PBMCs. These receptors were collected from a man between 18 and 29 years old in good health and CMV-seronegative. The CDR3 runs from the conserved cysteine through the conserved F or W. Fields, in order: J gene, V gene, clone size, D gene, CDR3 protein, CDR3 DNA. D genes are given only for firm matches. Size is stated for part of the rows, as once, few or many counts, or as a class when the clone is expanded.

J: TRBJ2-3; V: TRBV7-9; size: NA; D: TRBD1; CDR3: CASSLAQGARDTQYF; DNA: TGTGCCAGCAGCTTAGCACAGGGGGCACGAGATACGCAGTATTTT
J: TRBJ1-2; V: TRBV6-1; size: NA; D: TRBD1; CDR3: CATSAGTATYGYTF; DNA: TGTGCCACCTCAGCTGGGACAGCAACCTATGGCTACACCTTC
J: TRBJ1-2; V: TRBV11-2; size: NA; D: NA; CDR3: CASSPPARGASYGYTF; DNA: TGTGCCAGCAGCCCTCCGGCCCGCGGGGCGTCCTATGGCTACACCTTC
J: TRBJ2-7; V: TRBV5-1; size: NA; D: TRBD1; CDR3: CASSLVGTGGYEQYF; DNA: TGCGCCAGCAGCTTGGTAGGGACAGGGGGGTACGAGCAGTACTTC
J: TRBJ1-1; V: TRBV19; size: NA; D: NA; CDR3: CAGVCAFKSAQNTEAFF; DNA: TGTGCCGGAGTATGCGCATTTAAATCGGCCCAGAACACTGAAGCTTTCTTT
J: TRBJ1-2; V: TRBV29-1; size: NA; D: NA; CDR3: CSVGGESGGGYTF; DNA: TGCAGCGTTGGGGGGGAATCGGGAGGAGGCTACACCTTC
J: TRBJ1-2; V: TRBV6-4; size: NA; D: TRBD1; CDR3: CASSPTGGDYGYTF; DNA: TGTGCCAGCAGCCCGACAGGGGGCGACTATGGCTACACCTTC
J: TRBJ1-3; V: TRBV9; size: once; D: NA; CDR3: CASSDRLGENTIYF; DNA: TGTGCCAGCAGCGACCGACTAGGGGAAAACACCATATATTTT
J: TRBJ1-1; V: TRBV7-3; size: NA; D: NA; CDR3: CASSALGGANTEAFF; DNA: TGTGCCAGCAGCGCCCTGGGGGGGGCGAACACTGAAGCTTTCTTT
J: TRBJ1-1; V: TRBV28; size: NA; D: NA; CDR3: CASSPTVNTEAFF; DNA: TGTGCCAGCAGTCCCACTGTGAACACTGAAGCTTTCTTT
J: TRBJ2-5; V: TRBV7-2; size: NA; D: NA; CDR3: CASSLGPGVRETQYF; DNA: TGTGCCAGCAGCTTAGGTCCAGGGGTACGAGAGACCCAGTACTTC
J: TRBJ2-4; V: TRBV7-6; size: NA; D: NA; CDR3: CASSHAFAGPRGKNIQYF; DNA: TGTGCCAGCAGTCACGCATTCGCGGGACCTAGAGGCAAAAACATTCAGTACTTC